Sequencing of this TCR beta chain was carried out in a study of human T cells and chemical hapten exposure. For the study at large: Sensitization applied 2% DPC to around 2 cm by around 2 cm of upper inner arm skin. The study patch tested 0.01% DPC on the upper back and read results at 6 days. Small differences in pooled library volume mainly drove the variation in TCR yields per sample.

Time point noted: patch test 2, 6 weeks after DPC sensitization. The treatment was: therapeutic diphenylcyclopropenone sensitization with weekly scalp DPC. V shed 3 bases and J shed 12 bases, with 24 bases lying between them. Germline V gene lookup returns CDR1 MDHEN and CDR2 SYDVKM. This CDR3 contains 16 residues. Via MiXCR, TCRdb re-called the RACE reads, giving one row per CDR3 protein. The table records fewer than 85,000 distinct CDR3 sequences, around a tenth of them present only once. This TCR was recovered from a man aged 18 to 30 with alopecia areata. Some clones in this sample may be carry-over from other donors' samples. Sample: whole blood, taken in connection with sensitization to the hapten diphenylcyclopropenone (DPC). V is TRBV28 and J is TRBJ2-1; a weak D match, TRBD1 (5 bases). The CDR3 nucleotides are TGTGCCAGCAGTTTGTCGTACAGGTCTCAAGAAGTGGGGCAGTTCTTC. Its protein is CASSLSYRSQEVGQFF. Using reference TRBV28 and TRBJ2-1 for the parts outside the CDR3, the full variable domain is DVKVTQSSRYLVKRTGEKVFLECVQDMDHENMFWYRQDPGLGLRLIYFSYDVKMKEKGDIPEGYSVSREKKERFSLILESASTNQTSMYLCASSLSYRSQEVGQFFGPGTRLTVL.